The rows below give T cell receptor beta chains drawn from one sample of a study of blood T cell repertoires in COVID-19. TCRdb's copy holds only in-frame clones and misses some; the assay was immunoSEQ multiplex PCR. Of roughly 260,000 clones in the sample, about 90% were seen once. Sequenced: peripheral blood. The source of these receptors is a woman aged 50 to 60 who had recovered from COVID-19. CDR3s include the opening cysteine and the closing phenylalanine or tryptophan. The order of the fields is clone size, D gene, J gene, V gene, CDR3 DNA, CDR3 protein. A D gene is named only where the DNA matches it firmly. Not every row has a clone size; where given, it reads once, few, many or a size class.

size: NA
D: NA
J: TRBJ2-7
V: TRBV18
DNA: TGTGCCAGCTCACCAACAGGCGGGGCATACGAGCAGTACTTC
CDR3: CASSPTGGAYEQYF

size: NA
D: TRBD2
J: TRBJ2-1
V: TRBV19
DNA: TGTGCCAGTAGTATAGATAGCGGGATCTACAATGAGCAGTTCTTC
CDR3: CASSIDSGIYNEQFF

size: NA
D: TRBD1
J: TRBJ1-6
V: TRBV20-1
DNA: TGCAGTGCTAGTGACAGGGAAGTTCATTCACCCCTCCACTTT
CDR3: CSASDREVHSPLHF

size: many
D: NA
J: TRBJ1-2
V: TRBV2
DNA: TGTGCCAGCAGTGTACAGGTGGGCTATGGCTACACCTTC
CDR3: CASSVQVGYGYTF

size: NA
D: TRBD2
J: TRBJ2-5
V: TRBV11-2
DNA: TGTGCCAGCAGTCATAGCGGGGGGGCGGAGACCCAGTACTTC
CDR3: CASSHSGGAETQYF

size: NA
D: NA
J: TRBJ2-3
V: TRBV27
DNA: TGTGCCAGCAGGTTGGGCGATACGCAGTATTTT
CDR3: CASRLGDTQYF

size: NA
D: TRBD1
J: TRBJ2-5
V: TRBV29-1
DNA: TGCAGCGTTGACAGGGGGCAAGAGACCCAGTACTTC
CDR3: CSVDRGQETQYF

size: once
D: TRBD1
J: TRBJ2-3
V: TRBV30
DNA: TGTGCCTGGAGCGATGGACAGGGGGCAGATACGCAGTATTTT
CDR3: CAWSDGQGADTQYF

size: NA
D: TRBD1
J: TRBJ1-6
V: TRBV4-1
DNA: TGCGCCAGCAGTAGGGACAGGGGCAATTCACCCCTCCACTTT
CDR3: CASSRDRGNSPLHF

size: NA
D: TRBD2
J: TRBJ2-3
V: TRBV7-6
DNA: TGTGCCAGCAGCCTATTAGCGGGGGGGAGCACAGATACGCAGTATTTT
CDR3: CASSLLAGGSTDTQYF

size: NA
D: TRBD2
J: TRBJ2-2
V: TRBV7-3
DNA: TGTGCCAGCAGCCACGGGGGGGCCACCGGGGAGCTGTTTTTT
CDR3: CASSHGGATGELFF

size: NA
D: NA
J: TRBJ2-3
V: TRBV29-1
DNA: TGCAGCGTTGATTTAGGGGAAGGCACAGATACGCAGTATTTT
CDR3: CSVDLGEGTDTQYF

size: NA
D: NA
J: TRBJ1-4
V: TRBV4-3
DNA: TGCGCCAGCAGCCTGTCCGGCGGCCAAACAAGGGAAAAACTGTTTTTT
CDR3: CASSLSGGQTREKLFF

size: once
D: NA
J: TRBJ2-7
V: TRBV7-2
DNA: TGTGCCAGCAGCTTAGAGGGGATGCCCACATACGAGCAGTACTTC
CDR3: CASSLEGMPTYEQYF

size: NA
D: TRBD2
J: TRBJ2-7
V: TRBV5-1
DNA: TGCGCCAGCAGCGCCGGACTAGCGGGAGCGGGCGAGCAGTACTTC
CDR3: CASSAGLAGAGEQYF

size: once
D: TRBD2
J: TRBJ2-7
V: TRBV27
DNA: TGTGCCAGCAGTCCCTTCGTTGTAGCGGGAGGTCTACCGACCTACGAGCAGTACTTC
CDR3: CASSPFVVAGGLPTYEQYF

size: once
D: NA
J: TRBJ1-2
V: TRBV7-8
DNA: TGTGCCAGCAGCTTAGCACAGTACTATGGCTACACCTTC
CDR3: CASSLAQYYGYTF

size: NA
D: NA
J: TRBJ1-2
V: TRBV5-1
DNA: TGCGCCAGCAGAGAGACAGGAAACTATGGCTACACCTTC
CDR3: CASRETGNYGYTF